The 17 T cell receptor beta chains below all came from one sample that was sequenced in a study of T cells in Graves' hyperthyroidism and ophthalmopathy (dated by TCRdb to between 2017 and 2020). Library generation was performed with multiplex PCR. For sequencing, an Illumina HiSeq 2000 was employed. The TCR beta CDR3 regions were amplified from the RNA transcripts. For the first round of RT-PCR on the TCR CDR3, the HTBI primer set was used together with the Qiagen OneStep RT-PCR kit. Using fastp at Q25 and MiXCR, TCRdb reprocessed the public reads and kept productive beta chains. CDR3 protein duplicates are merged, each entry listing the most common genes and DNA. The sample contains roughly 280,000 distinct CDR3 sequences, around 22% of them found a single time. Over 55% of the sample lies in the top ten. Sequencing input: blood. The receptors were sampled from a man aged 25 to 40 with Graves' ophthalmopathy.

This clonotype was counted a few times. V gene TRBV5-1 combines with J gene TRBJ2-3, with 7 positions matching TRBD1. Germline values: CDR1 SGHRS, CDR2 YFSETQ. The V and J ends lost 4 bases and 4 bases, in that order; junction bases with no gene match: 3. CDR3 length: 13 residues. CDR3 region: CASSLTGPDTQYF. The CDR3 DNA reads TGCGCCAGCAGCCTGACAGGGCCAGATACGCAGTATTTT.

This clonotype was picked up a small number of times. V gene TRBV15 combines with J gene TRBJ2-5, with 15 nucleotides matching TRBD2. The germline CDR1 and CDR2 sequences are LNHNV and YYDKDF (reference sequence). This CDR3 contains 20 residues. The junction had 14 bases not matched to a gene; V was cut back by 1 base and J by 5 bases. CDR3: CATSRGVGTSGRKVRETQYF. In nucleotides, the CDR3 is TGTGCCACCAGCAGAGGCGTTGGGACTAGCGGGAGGAAGGTGCGGGAGACCCAGTACTTC.

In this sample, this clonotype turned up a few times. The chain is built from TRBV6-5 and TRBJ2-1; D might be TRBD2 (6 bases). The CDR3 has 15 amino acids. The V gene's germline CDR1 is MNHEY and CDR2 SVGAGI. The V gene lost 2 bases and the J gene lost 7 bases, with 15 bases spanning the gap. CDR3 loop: CASSYKRAPGNEQFF. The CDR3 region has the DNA TGTGCCAGCAGTTACAAGCGGGCCCCCGGGAATGAGCAGTTCTTC.

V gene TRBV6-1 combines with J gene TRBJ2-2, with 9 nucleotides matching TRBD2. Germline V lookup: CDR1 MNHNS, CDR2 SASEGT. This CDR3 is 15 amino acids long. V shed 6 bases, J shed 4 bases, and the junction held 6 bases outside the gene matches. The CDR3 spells CASRGGLALTGELFF. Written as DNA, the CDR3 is TGTGCCAGCAGAGGTGGACTAGCGCTCACCGGGGAGCTGTTTTTT.

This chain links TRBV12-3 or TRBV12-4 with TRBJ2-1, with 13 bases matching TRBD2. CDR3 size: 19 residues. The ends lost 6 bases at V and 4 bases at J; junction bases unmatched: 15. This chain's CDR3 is CASSNSRTSGRSSYNEQFF. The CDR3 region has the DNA TGTGCCAGCAGCAACTCCCGGACTAGCGGGAGAAGCAGTTACAATGAGCAGTTCTTC.

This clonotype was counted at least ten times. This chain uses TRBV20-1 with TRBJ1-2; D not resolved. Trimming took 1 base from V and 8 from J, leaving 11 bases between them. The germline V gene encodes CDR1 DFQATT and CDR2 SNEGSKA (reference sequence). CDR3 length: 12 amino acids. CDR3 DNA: TGCAGTGCTAGAGTGATGGCTCTCGGCTACACCTTC. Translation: CSARVMALGYTF.

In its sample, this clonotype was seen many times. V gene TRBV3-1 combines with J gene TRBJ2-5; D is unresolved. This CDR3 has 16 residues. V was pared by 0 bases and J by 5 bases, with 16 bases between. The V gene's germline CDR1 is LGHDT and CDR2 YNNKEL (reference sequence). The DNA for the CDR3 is TGTGCCAGCAGCCAAGACTCGTCCTATCTAGAGGAGACCCAGTACTTC. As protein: CASSQDSSYLEETQYF.

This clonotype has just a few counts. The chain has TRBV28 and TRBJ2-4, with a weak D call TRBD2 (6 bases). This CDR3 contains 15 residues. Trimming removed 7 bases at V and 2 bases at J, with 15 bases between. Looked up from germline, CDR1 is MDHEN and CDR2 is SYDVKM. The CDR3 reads CASTEAGGSKNIQYF. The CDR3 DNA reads TGTGCCAGCACTGAAGCGGGTGGTTCCAAAAACATTCAGTACTTC.

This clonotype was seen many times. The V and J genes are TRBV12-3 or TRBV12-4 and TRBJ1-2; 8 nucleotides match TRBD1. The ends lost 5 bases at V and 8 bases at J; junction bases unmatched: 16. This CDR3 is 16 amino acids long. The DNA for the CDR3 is TGTGCCAGCAGTCCGGACCGGACAGGGAGGGTCGAGGGCTACACCTTC. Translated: CASSPDRTGRVEGYTF.

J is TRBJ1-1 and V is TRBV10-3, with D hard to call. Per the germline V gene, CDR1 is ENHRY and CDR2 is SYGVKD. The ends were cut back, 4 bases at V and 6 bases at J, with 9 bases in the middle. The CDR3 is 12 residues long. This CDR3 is CAISARDSEAFF. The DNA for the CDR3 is TGTGCCATCAGTGCGCGAGACTCTGAAGCTTTCTTT.

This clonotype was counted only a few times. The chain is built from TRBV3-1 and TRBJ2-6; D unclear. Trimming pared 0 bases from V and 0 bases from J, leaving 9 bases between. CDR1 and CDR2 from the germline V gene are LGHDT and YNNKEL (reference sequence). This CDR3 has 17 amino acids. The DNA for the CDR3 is TGTGCCAGCAGCCAAGATCTCGCCAGCTCTGGGGCCAACGTCCTGACTTTC. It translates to CASSQDLASSGANVLTF.

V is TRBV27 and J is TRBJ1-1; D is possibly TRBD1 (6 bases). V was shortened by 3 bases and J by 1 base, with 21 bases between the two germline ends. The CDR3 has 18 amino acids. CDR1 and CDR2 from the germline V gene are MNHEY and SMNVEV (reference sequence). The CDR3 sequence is CASSLALVRGRGNTEAFF. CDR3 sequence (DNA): TGTGCCAGCAGTTTGGCCCTAGTCAGGGGAAGGGGGAACACTGAAGCTTTCTTT.

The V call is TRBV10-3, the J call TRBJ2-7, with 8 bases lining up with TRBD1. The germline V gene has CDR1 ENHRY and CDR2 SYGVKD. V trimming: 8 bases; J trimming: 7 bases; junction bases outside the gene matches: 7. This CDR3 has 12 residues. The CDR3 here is CAISDRVGEQYF. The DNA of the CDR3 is TGTGCCATCTCGGACAGGGTAGGAGAGCAGTACTTC.

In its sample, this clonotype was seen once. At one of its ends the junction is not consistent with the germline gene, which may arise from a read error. Written as DNA, the CDR3 is TGTGCTAGCAGCTCGGACTATTACACCGGGGAGCTGTTTTTT. This codes for CASSSDYYTGELFF. This chain links TRBV7-7 with TRBJ2-2, with D tentatively TRBD2 (6 bases). The CDR3 spans 14 residues. In germline, CDR1 is SSHAT, CDR2 FNYEAQ (reference sequence).

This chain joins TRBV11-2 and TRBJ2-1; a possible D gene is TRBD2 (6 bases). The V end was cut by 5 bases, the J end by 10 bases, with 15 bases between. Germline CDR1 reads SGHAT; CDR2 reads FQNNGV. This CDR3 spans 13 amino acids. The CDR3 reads CASSPPGSGEQFF. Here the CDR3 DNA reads TGTGCCAGCAGCCCCCCGGGGAGCGGGGAGCAGTTCTTC.

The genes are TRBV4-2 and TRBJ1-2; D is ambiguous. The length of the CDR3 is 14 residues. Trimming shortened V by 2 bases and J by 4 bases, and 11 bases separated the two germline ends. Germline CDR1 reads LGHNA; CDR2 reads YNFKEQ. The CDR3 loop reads CASSQPPGLYGYTF. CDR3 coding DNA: TGTGCCAGCAGCCAACCCCCAGGTCTCTATGGCTACACCTTC.

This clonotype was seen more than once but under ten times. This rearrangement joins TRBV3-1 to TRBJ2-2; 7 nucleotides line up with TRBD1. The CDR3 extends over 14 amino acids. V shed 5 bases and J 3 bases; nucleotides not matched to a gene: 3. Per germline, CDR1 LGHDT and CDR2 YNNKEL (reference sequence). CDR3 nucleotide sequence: TGTGCCAGCAGCACGACAGGGTACACCGGGGAGCTGTTTTTT. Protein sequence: CASSTTGYTGELFF.